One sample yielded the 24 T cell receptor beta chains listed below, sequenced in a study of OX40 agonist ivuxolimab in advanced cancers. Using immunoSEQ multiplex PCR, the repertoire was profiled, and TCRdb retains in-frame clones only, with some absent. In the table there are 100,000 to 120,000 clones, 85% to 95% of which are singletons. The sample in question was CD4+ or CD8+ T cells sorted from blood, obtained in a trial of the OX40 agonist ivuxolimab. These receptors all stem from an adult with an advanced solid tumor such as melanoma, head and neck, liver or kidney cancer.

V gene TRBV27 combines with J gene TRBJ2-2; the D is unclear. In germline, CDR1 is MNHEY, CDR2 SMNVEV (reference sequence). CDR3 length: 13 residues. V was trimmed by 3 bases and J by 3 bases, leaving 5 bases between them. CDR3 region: CASSFRHTGELFF. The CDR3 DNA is TGTGCCAGCAGTTTCCGCCACACCGGGGAGCTGTTTTTT.

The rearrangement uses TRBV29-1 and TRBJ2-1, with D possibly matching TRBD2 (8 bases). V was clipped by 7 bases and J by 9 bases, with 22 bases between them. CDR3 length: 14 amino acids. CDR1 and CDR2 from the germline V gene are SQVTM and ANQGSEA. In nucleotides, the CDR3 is TGCAGCGCCACTAGCGGACCCAGGGGGGGTGAGCAGTTCTTC. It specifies CSATSGPRGGEQFF.

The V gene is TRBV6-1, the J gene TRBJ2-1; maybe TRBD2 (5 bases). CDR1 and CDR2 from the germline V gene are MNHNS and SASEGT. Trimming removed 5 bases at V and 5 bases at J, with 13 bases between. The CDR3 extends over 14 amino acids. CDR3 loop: CASSWGDSHNEQFF. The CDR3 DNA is TGTGCCAGCAGTTGGGGAGATTCCCACAATGAGCAGTTCTTC.

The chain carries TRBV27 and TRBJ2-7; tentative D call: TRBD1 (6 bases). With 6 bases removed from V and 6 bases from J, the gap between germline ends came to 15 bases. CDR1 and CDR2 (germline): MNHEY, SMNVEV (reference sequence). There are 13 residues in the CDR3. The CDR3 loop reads CASRNRDTGEQYF. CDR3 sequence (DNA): TGTGCCAGCAGAAACAGGGACACCGGCGAGCAGTACTTC.

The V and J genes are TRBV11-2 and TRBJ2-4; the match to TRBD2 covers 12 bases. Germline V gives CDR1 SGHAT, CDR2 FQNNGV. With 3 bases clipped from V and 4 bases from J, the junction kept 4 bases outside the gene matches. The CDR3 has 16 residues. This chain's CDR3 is CASSFRLAGAKNIQYF. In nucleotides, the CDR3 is TGTGCCAGCAGCTTCCGACTAGCGGGGGCTAAAAACATTCAGTACTTC.

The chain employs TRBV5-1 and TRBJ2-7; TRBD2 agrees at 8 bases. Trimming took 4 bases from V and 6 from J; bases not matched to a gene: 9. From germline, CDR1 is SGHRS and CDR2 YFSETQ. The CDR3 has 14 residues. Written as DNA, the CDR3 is TGCGCCAGCAGCCCGGGGGGGGCTTCTGGCGAGCAGTACTTC. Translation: CASSPGGASGEQYF.

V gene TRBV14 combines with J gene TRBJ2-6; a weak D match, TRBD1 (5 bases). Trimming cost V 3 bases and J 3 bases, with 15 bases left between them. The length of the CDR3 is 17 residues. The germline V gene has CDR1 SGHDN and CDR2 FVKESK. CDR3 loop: CASSHKQAIGGANVLTF. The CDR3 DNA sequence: TGTGCCAGCAGCCACAAACAGGCGATAGGTGGGGCCAACGTCCTGACTTTC.

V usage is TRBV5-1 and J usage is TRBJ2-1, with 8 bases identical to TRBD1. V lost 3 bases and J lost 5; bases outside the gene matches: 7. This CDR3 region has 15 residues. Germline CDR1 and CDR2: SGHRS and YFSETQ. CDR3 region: CASSSGDRPNNEQFF. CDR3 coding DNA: TGCGCCAGCAGCTCTGGGGACAGGCCGAACAATGAGCAGTTCTTC. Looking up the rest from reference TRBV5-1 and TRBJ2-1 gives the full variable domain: KAGVTQTPRYLIKTRGQQVTLSCSPISGHRSVSWYQQTPGQGLQFLFEYFSETQRNKGNFPGRFSGRQFSNSRSEMNVSTLELGDSALYLCASSSGDRPNNEQFFGPGTRLTVL.

The CDR3 loop reads CAWSIQGDTEAFF. In DNA, the CDR3 is TGTGCCTGGAGTATACAGGGGGACACTGAAGCTTTCTTT. V and J are TRBV30 and TRBJ1-1; 8 nucleotides align to TRBD1. Germline V gene sequence: CDR1 GTSNPN, CDR2 SVGIG (reference sequence). The CDR3 covers 13 residues. V lost 2 bases to trimming and J lost 3 bases; unmatched junction nucleotides: 2.

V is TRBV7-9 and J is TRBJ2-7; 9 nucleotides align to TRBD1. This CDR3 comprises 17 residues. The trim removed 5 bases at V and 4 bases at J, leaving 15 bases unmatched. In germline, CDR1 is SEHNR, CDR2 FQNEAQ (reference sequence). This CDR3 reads CASSPEGVGQGYYEQYF. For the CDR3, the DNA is TGTGCCAGCAGCCCCGAGGGGGTAGGACAGGGGTATTACGAGCAGTACTTC.

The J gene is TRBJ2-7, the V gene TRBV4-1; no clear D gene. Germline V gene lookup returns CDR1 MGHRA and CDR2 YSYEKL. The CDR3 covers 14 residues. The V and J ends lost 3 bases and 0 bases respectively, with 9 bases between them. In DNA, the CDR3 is TGCGCCAGCAGCCATACACCTAACTCCTACGAGCAGTACTTC. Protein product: CASSHTPNSYEQYF.

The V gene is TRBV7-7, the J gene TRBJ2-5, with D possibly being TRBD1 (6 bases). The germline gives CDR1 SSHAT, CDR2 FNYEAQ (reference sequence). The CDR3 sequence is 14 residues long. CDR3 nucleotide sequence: TGTGCTAGACCATCCTTGGGACATGGAGAGACCCAGTACTTC. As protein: CARPSLGHGETQYF.

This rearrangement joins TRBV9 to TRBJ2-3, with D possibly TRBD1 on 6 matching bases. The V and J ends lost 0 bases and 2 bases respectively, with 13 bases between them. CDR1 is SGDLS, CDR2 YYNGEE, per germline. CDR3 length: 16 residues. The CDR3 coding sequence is TGTGCCAGCAGCGTAGATTGGGGGCAGTTCACAGATACGCAGTATTTT. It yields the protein CASSVDWGQFTDTQYF.

The CDR3 spells CASSIEAMGRSPPLHF. CDR3 sequence (DNA): TGTGCCAGTAGTATAGAGGCAATGGGCCGTAGCCCACCCCTCCACTTT. This chain links TRBV19 with TRBJ1-6; no firm D call. The CDR3 length is 16 residues. Trimming removed 0 bases at V and 11 bases at J, with 17 bases between. The germline V gene encodes CDR1 LNHDA and CDR2 SQIVND (reference sequence).

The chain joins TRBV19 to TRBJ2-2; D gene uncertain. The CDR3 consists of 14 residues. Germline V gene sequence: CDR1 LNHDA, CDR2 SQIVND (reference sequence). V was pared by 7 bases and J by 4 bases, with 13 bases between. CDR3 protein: CASNKDVVTGELFF. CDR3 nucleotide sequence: TGTGCCAGTAACAAGGACGTCGTCACCGGGGAGCTGTTTTTT.

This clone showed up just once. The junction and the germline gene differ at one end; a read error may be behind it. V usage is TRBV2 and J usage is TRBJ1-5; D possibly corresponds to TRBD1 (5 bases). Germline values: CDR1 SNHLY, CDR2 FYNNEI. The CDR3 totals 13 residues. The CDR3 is CASSEGDHSPQHF. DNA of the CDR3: TGTGCCAGCAGCGAAGGGGATCACAGTCCCCAGCATTTT.

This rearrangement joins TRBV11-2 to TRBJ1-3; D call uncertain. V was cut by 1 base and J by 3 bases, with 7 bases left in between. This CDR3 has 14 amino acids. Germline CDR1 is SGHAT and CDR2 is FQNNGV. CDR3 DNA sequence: TGTGCCAGCAGCTTAGTGGACCTTGGAAACACCATATATTTT. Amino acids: CASSLVDLGNTIYF.

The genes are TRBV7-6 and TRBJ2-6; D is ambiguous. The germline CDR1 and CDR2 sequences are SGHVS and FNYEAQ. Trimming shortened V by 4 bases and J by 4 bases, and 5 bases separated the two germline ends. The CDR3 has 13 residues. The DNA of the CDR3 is TGTGCCAGCAGCTACCCAGGGGCCAACGTCCTGACTTTC. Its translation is CASSYPGANVLTF.

CDR3 loop: CASSEISGMPQYF. CDR3 in DNA: TGTGCCAGCAGTGAGATTAGCGGGATGCCGCAGTATTTT. This chain joins TRBV6-4 and TRBJ2-3, with 8 positions matching TRBD2. V lost 3 bases to trimming and J lost 10 bases; unmatched junction nucleotides: 6. The CDR3 totals 13 residues. CDR1 is MRHNA, CDR2 SNTAGT, per germline.

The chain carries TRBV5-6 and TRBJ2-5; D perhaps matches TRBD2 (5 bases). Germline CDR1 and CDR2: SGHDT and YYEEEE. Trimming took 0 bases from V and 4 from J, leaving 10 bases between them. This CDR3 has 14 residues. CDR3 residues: CASSLAGFRETQYF. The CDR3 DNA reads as TGTGCCAGCAGCTTGGCGGGGTTTAGAGAGACCCAGTACTTC.

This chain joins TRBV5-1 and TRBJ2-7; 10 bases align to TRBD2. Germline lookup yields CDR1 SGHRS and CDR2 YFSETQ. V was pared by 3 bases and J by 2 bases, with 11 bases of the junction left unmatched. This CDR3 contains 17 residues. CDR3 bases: TGCGCCAGCAGCTGGGGGTCGACTAGCGGGCCTCCCTACGAGCAGTACTTC. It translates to CASSWGSTSGPPYEQYF.

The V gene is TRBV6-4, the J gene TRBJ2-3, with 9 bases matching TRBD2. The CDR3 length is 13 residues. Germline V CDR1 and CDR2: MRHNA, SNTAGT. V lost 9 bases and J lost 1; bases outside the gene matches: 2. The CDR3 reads CASSSGGTDTQYF. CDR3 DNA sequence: TGTGCCAGTTCTAGCGGGGGCACAGATACGCAGTATTTT.

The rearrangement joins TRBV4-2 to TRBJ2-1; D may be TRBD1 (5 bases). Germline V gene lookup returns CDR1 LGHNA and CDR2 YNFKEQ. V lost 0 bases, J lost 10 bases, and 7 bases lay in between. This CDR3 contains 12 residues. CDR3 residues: CASSQDKGEQFF. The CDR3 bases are TGTGCCAGCAGCCAAGATAAGGGGGAGCAGTTCTTC.

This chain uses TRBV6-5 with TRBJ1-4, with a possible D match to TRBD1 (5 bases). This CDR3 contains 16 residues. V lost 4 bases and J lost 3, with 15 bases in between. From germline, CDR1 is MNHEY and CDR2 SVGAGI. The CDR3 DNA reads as TGTGCCAGCAGTTTCGGCAGGGCACCCTCTAATGAAAAACTGTTTTTT. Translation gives CASSFGRAPSNEKLFF.